The 20 T cell receptor beta chains below come from one sample, sequenced in a study of T cells after yellow fever vaccination. TCRdb reanalysed the 5' RACE reads using MiXCR and keeps one entry per CDR3 protein. The sample lists around 360,000 distinct CDR3 sequences, about 9.9% occurring once. The sample here was PBMCs, taken on the day of the first yellow fever vaccination. These receptors originate from a man between 18 and 29 years old who received the YFV17D yellow fever vaccine.

This sequence joins TRBV24-1 and TRBJ2-4, with D possibly TRBD2 on 6 matching bases. The CDR3 has 17 amino acids. Trimming shortened V by 2 bases and J by 2 bases, and 15 bases separated the two germline ends. In germline, CDR1 is KGHDR, CDR2 SFDVKD. The CDR3 DNA follows: TGTGCCACCAGTGATTCGAAGGGTGGAGGGACCAAAAACATTCAGTACTTC. This translates into CATSDSKGGGTKNIQYF.

This clonotype has at least ten counts. This chain connects TRBV7-9 to TRBJ2-7; 7 nucleotides agree with TRBD2. The ends lost 2 bases at V and 4 bases at J; junction bases unmatched: 2. Germline assignment: CDR1 SEHNR and CDR2 FQNEAQ (reference sequence). CDR3 length: 13 residues. CDR3 sequence: CASSLPGGYEQYF. The DNA for the CDR3 is TGTGCCAGCAGCTTACCGGGGGGTTACGAGCAGTACTTC.

This sequence joins TRBV6-2 or TRBV6-3 and TRBJ2-3; possibly TRBD2 for D (5 bases). V shed 6 bases and J shed 0 bases, with 25 bases lying between them. The germline CDR1 and CDR2 sequences are MNHEY and SVGEGT. This CDR3 comprises 19 residues. CDR3 amino acids: CASSYALRDSTLSTDTQYF. The CDR3 bases are TGTGCCAGCAGCTATGCCCTTCGGGATTCTACCCTTAGCACAGATACGCAGTATTTT.

The chain joins TRBV11-2 to TRBJ2-1; 11 positions agree with TRBD2. The germline V gene has CDR1 SGHAT and CDR2 FQNNGV. Unmatched junction bases numbered 4, after V lost 1 base and J lost 2 bases. This CDR3 contains 17 residues. CDR3 bases: TGTGCCAGCAGCTTAGGACTAGCGGGGCTTACCTACAATGAGCAGTTCTTC. Its protein product is CASSLGLAGLTYNEQFF.

This CDR3 reads CASSPRQIYSNQPQHF. CDR3 sequence (DNA): TGTGCCAGTAGCCCCAGACAGATCTATAGCAATCAGCCCCAGCATTTT. The chain carries TRBV19 and TRBJ1-5, with a weak D call TRBD1 (5 bases). The CDR3 loop spans 16 amino acids. CDR1 is LNHDA and CDR2 is SQIVND in the germline V gene (reference sequence). V lost 6 bases, J lost 0 bases, and 15 bases lay in between. The whole variable domain, remainder taken from reference TRBV19 and TRBJ1-5, is DGGITQSPKYLFRKEGQNVTLSCEQNLNHDAMYWYRQDPGQGLRLIYYSQIVNDFQKGDIAEGYSVSREKKESFPLTVTSAQKNPTAFYLCASSPRQIYSNQPQHFGDGTRLSIL.

This chain uses TRBV7-9 with TRBJ1-1; D is possibly TRBD1 (5 bases). The V gene lost 6 bases and the J gene lost 1 base, with 6 bases spanning the gap. There are 12 residues in the CDR3. CDR1 SEHNR and CDR2 FQNEAQ come from the germline V gene (reference sequence). The CDR3 region has the DNA TGTGCCAGCAGTGACAGGAACACTGAAGCTTTCTTT. This encodes CASSDRNTEAFF.

V is TRBV5-1 and J is TRBJ1-2, with D perhaps matching TRBD1 (5 bases). CDR1 SGHRS and CDR2 YFSETQ come from the germline V gene. This CDR3 is 13 amino acids long. V was shortened by 0 bases and J by 6 bases, with 9 bases between the two germline ends. The CDR3 sequence is CASSLVQEDGYTF. Written as DNA, the CDR3 is TGCGCCAGCAGCTTGGTACAGGAAGATGGCTACACCTTC.

This clonotype came up a few times. The chain combines TRBV7-9 with TRBJ1-1; 7 bases are shared with TRBD1. CDR3 size: 14 residues. After removal of 8 bases from V and 1 base from J, the junction contained 7 bases not matched to a gene. CDR1 and CDR2 (germline): SEHNR, FQNEAQ (reference sequence). Here the CDR3 DNA reads TGTGCCAGCGCTATAAGACAGGGGAACACTGAAGCTTTCTTT. Residues: CASAIRQGNTEAFF.

This clonotype was recorded a few times. This chain uses TRBV27 with TRBJ2-7, with D possibly TRBD1 on 5 matching bases. Germline values: CDR1 MNHEY, CDR2 SMNVEV (reference sequence). The V gene lost 0 bases and the J gene lost 2 bases, with 11 bases spanning the gap. There are 15 residues in the CDR3. The CDR3 region is CASSLSPRVPYEQYF. The CDR3 region has the DNA TGTGCCAGCAGTTTATCACCCAGGGTTCCCTACGAGCAGTACTTC.

This chain connects TRBV12-3 or TRBV12-4 to TRBJ2-6; the D is unclear. The CDR3 is made up of 15 amino acids. V lost 5 bases, J lost 0 bases, and 8 bases lay in between. The CDR3 DNA sequence: TGTGCCAGCAGTGTCAGACGCTCTGGGGCCAACGTCCTGACTTTC. Protein sequence: CASSVRRSGANVLTF.

This clonotype was detected a few times. V usage is TRBV25-1 and J usage is TRBJ1-6; D gene uncertain. This CDR3 comprises 16 residues. Germline-derived CDR1 and CDR2 are MGHDK and SYGVNS. The V gene lost 4 bases and the J gene lost 7 bases, with 17 bases spanning the gap. The CDR3 reads CASSALSGGWNSPLHF. The CDR3 region has the DNA TGTGCCAGCAGTGCTCTATCGGGAGGGTGGAATTCACCCCTCCACTTT.

The V gene is TRBV4-3, the J gene TRBJ2-1; D call uncertain. V was cut by 4 bases and J by 3 bases, with 13 bases left in between. The CDR3 is made up of 15 amino acids. Germline CDR1 and CDR2: LGHNA and YSLEER. CDR3 coding DNA: TGCGCCAGCAGCCCACTAACGTCGGGCTACAATGAGCAGTTCTTC. This encodes CASSPLTSGYNEQFF.

Only a few counts were recorded for this clonotype. The V and J genes are TRBV6-1 and TRBJ2-7; D call uncertain. This CDR3 has 13 amino acids. Trimming took 6 bases from V and 3 from J, leaving 12 bases between them. Germline V gene lookup returns CDR1 MNHNS and CDR2 SASEGT. In nucleotides, the CDR3 is TGTGCCAGCAGCGACCGACCTATCTACGAGCAGTACTTC. It is translated as CASSDRPIYEQYF.

The V gene is TRBV5-1, the J gene TRBJ1-2, with D unclear. There are 13 residues in the CDR3. Germline CDR1 and CDR2: SGHRS and YFSETQ. The V end lost 0 bases, the J end lost 5 bases, and 8 bases lay between the germline ends. CDR3 protein: CASSLASGYGYTF. As DNA, the CDR3 is TGCGCCAGCAGCTTGGCCTCGGGTTATGGCTACACCTTC. The full variable domain, in which reference TRBV5-1 and TRBJ1-2 provide the parts outside the CDR3, is KAGVTQTPRYLIKTRGQQVTLSCSPISGHRSVSWYQQTPGQGLQFLFEYFSETQRNKGNFPGRFSGRQFSNSRSEMNVSTLELGDSALYLCASSLASGYGYTFGSGTRLTVV.

The rearrangement joins TRBV12-3 or TRBV12-4 to TRBJ2-3, with D possibly matching TRBD1 (5 bases). The CDR3 spans 18 residues. The V end was cut by 5 bases, the J end by 0 bases, with 21 bases between. CDR3 residues: CASSQSQGKPTSTDTQYF. CDR3 DNA sequence: TGTGCCAGCAGTCAGAGCCAGGGAAAGCCGACTAGCACAGATACGCAGTATTTT.

V gene TRBV6-2 or TRBV6-3 combines with J gene TRBJ2-1; weak D call: TRBD1 (6 bases). Per the germline V gene, CDR1 is MNHEY and CDR2 is SVGEGT. The germline V and J ends were trimmed by 6 bases and 0 bases, with 18 bases remaining between them. The length of the CDR3 is 17 residues. The CDR3 region is CASSFDRTYSSYNEQFF. The CDR3 DNA reads as TGTGCCAGCAGCTTCGACAGGACCTATAGCTCCTACAATGAGCAGTTCTTC.

The chain couples TRBV5-1 to TRBJ1-1, with D possibly TRBD1 on 5 matching bases. This CDR3 spans 15 amino acids. Deletions cut 3 bases from V and 3 bases from J, with 15 bases between. Germline CDR1 and CDR2: SGHRS and YFSETQ. CDR3 sequence: CASSSLQGGDTEAFF. The CDR3 bases are TGCGCCAGCAGCTCACTCCAGGGAGGGGACACTGAAGCTTTCTTT.

The V and J genes are TRBV11-2 and TRBJ2-3; TRBD2 matches 11 bases. This CDR3 contains 13 residues. V gave up 7 bases and J gave up 6 bases; unmatched junction bases: 3. The germline CDR1 and CDR2 sequences are SGHAT and FQNNGV. The CDR3 region is CASMGLADDTQYF. CDR3 nucleotides: TGTGCCAGCATGGGACTAGCGGACGATACGCAGTATTTT.

This clonotype was seen only a few times. The chain is built from TRBV3-1 and TRBJ1-1, with 9 bases that match TRBD1. Germline loops: CDR1 LGHDT, CDR2 YNNKEL (reference sequence). V gave up 0 bases and J gave up 4 bases; unmatched junction bases: 9. The CDR3 is 17 residues long. CDR3 loop: CASSQDTGGVGSTEAFF. CDR3 DNA: TGTGCCAGCAGCCAAGATACAGGGGGCGTTGGTTCCACTGAAGCTTTCTTT.

The J gene is TRBJ1-1, the V gene TRBV7-2; the D gene is possibly TRBD1 (5 bases). The CDR3 is made up of 17 amino acids. V was trimmed by 0 bases and J by 1 base, leaving 15 bases between them. The germline V gene has CDR1 SGHTA and CDR2 FQGNSA. In DNA form, the CDR3 reads TGTGCCAGCAGCTTAGCGCGAAAGGGGAGGGCGAACACTGAAGCTTTCTTT. Protein product: CASSLARKGRANTEAFF.